This T cell receptor beta chain was identified in a study of blood T cell repertoires in COVID-19. This clone was counted a few times. The germline V gene encodes CDR1 SNHLY and CDR2 FYNNEI. J was trimmed by 0 bases and V by 8 bases; bases with no gene match: 4. This CDR3 has 14 residues. Data came from immunoSEQ multiplex PCR; TCRdb stores just in-frame clones and leaves some out. The repertoire holds around 30,000 clones, roughly 90% seen once, with approximately 0.51% in the top ten. The TCR was taken from a woman in her forties with active or convalescent COVID-19. The sequencing input was peripheral blood. The gene calls are TRBV2 and TRBJ1-5; TRBD1 matches at 7 bases. The CDR3 sequence: CASSDRSSNQPQHF. The DNA for the CDR3 is TGTGCCAGCTCGGACAGGTCTAGCAATCAGCCCCAGCATTTT. The whole variable domain, filled in from reference TRBV2 and TRBJ1-5, reads EPEVTQTPSHQVTQMGQEVILRCVPISNHLYFYWYRQILGQKVEFLVSFYNNEISEKSEIFDDQFSVERPDGSNFTLKIRSTKLEDSAMYFCASSDRSSNQPQHFGDGTRLSIL.